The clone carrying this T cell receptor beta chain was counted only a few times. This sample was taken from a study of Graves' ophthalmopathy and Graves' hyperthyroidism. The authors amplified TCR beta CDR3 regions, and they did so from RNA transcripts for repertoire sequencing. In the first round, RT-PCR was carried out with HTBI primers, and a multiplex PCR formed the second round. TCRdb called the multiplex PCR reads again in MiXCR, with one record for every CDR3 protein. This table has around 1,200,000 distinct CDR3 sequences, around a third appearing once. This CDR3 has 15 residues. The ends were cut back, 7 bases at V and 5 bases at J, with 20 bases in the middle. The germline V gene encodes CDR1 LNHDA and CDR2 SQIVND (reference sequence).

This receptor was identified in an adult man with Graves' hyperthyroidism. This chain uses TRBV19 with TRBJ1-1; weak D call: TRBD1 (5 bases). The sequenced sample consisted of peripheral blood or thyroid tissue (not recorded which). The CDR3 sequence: CASTTIGAKRTEAFF. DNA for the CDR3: TGTGCCAGTACCACAATAGGGGCCAAGAGGACTGAAGCTTTCTTT.